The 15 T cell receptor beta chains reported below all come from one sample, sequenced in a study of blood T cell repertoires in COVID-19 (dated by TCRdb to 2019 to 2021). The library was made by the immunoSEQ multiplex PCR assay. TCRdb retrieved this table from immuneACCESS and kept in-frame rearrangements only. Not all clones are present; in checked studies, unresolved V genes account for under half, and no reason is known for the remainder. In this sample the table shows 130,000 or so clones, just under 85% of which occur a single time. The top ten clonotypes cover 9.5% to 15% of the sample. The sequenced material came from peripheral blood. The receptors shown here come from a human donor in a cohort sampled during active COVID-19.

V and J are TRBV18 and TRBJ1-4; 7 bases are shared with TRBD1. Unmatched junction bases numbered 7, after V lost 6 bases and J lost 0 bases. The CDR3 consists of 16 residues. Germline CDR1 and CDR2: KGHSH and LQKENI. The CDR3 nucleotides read TGTGCCAGCTCGAGGGACAGACCTGCAACTAATGAAAAACTGTTTTTT. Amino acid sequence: CASSRDRPATNEKLFF.

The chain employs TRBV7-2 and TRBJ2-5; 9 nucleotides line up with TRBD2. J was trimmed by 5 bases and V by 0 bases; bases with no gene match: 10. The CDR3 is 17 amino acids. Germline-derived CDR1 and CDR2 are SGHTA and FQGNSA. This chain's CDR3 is CASSLARLAGVGETQYF. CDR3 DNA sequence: TGTGCCAGCAGCTTAGCTAGATTAGCGGGGGTGGGGGAGACCCAGTACTTC.

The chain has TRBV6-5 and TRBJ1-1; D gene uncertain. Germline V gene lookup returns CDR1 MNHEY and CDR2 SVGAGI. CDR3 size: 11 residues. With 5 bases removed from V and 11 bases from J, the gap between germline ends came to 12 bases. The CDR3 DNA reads TGTGCCAGCAGTAATACCTTCGGGGCTTTCTTT. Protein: CASSNTFGAFF.

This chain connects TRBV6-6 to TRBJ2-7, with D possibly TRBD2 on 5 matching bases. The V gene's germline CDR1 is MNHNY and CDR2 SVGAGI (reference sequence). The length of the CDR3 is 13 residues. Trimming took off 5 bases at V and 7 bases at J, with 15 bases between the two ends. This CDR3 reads CASSPERLGEQYF. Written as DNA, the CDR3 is TGTGCCAGCAGTCCTGAGCGGCTGGGGGAGCAGTACTTC.

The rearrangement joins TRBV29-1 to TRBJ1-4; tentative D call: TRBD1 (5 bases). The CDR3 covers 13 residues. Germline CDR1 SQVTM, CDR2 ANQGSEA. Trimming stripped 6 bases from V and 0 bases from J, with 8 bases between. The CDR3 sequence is CSVRVATNEKLFF. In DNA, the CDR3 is TGCAGCGTCAGGGTTGCAACTAATGAAAAACTGTTTTTT.

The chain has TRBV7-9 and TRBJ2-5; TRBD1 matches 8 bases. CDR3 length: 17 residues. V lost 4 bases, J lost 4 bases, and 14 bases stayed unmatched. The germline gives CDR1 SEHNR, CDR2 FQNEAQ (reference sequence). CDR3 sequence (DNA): TGTGCCAGCAGCTCAACCGACAGGGGAAGATTTGGAGAGACCCAGTACTTC. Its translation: CASSSTDRGRFGETQYF.

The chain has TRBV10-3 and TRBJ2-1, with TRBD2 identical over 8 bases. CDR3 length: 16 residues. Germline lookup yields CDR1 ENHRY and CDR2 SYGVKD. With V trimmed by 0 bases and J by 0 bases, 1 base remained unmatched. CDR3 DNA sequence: TGTGCCATCAGTGAGTCTACTAGCGGCTCCTACAATGAGCAGTTCTTC. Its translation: CAISESTSGSYNEQFF.

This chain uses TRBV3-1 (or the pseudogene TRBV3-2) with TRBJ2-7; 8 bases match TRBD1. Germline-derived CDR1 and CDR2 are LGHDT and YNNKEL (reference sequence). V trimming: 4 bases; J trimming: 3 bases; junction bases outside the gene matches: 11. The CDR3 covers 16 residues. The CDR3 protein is CASSRGVGQGLYEQYF. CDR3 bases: TGTGCCAGCAGCCGAGGGGTTGGACAGGGCCTCTACGAGCAGTACTTC.

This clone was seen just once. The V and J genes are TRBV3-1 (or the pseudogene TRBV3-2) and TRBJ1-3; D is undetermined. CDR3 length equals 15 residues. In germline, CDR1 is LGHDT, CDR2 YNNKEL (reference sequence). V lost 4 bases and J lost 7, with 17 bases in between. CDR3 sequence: CASSPGLSAENTIYF. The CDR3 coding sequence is TGTGCCAGCAGCCCAGGCCTTAGCGCGGAGAACACCATATATTTT.

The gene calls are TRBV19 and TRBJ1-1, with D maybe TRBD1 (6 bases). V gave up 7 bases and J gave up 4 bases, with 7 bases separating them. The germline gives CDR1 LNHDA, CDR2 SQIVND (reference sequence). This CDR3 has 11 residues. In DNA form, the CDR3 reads TGTGCCAGTAAAGGGGGCACTGAAGCTTTCTTT. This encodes CASKGGTEAFF.

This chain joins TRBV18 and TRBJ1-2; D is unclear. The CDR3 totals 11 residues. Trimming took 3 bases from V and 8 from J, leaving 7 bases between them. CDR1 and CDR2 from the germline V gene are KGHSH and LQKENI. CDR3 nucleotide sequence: TGTGCCAGCTCACCCGGGGAAGGCTACACCTTC. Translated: CASSPGEGYTF.

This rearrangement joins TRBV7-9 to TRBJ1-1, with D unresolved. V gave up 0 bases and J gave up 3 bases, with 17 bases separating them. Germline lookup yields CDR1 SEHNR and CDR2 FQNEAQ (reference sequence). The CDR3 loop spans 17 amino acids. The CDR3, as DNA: TGTGCCAGCAGCTTAGCCCCCTCCTTGACAAGCTACACTGAAGCTTTCTTT. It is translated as CASSLAPSLTSYTEAFF.

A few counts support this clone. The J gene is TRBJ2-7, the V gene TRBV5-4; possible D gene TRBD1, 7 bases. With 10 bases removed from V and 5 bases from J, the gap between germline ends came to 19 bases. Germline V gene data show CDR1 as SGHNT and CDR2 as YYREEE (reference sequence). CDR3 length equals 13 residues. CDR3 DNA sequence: TGTGCCCCCTCAATCAGGGGGGAGGACGAGCAGTACTTC. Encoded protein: CAPSIRGEDEQYF. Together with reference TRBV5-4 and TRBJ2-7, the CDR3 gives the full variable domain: ETGVTQSPTHLIKTRGQQVTLRCSSQSGHNTVSWYQQALGQGPQFIFQYYREEENGRGNFPPRFSGLQFPNYSSELNVNALELDDSALYLCAPSIRGEDEQYFGPGTRLTVT.

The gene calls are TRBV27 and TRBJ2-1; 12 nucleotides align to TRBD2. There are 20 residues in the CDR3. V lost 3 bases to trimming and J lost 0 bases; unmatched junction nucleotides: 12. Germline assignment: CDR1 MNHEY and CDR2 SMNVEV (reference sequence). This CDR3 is CASSLNLLAGGTYSYNEQFF. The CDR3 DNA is TGTGCCAGCAGTTTGAATTTACTAGCGGGGGGCACTTACTCCTACAATGAGCAGTTCTTC.

The CDR3 DNA sequence: TGTGCCACCAGCAGAGATAGGGGCCGGGGGGCCAACGTCCTGACTTTC. Protein sequence: CATSRDRGRGANVLTF. The chain is built from TRBV15 and TRBJ2-6; the D gene is possibly TRBD1 (5 bases). The V gene's germline CDR1 is LNHNV and CDR2 YYDKDF (reference sequence). Trimming shortened V by 0 bases and J by 4 bases, and 10 bases separated the two germline ends. The CDR3 consists of 16 residues.